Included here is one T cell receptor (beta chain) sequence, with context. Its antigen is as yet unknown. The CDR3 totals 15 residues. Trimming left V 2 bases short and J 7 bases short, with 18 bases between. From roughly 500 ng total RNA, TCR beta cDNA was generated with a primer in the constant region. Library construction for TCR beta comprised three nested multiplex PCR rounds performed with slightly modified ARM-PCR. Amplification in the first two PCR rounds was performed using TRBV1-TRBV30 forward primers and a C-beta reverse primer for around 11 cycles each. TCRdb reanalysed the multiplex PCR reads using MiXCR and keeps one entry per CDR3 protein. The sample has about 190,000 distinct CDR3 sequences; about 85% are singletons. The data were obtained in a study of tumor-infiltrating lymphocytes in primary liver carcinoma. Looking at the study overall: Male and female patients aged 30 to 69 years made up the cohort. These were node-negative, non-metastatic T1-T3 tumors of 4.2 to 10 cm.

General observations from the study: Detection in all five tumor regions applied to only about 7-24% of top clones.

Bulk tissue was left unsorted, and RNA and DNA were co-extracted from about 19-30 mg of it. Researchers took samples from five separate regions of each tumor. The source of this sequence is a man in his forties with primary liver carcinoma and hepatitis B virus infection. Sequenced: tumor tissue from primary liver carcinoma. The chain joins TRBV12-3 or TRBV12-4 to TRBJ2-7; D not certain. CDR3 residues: CASSLLIWLNNEQYF. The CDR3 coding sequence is TGTGCCAGCAGTTTATTGATATGGCTAAATAATGAGCAGTACTTC.